The rows below give T cell receptor beta chains drawn from one sample of a study of blood T cells in healthy people across ages. TCRdb ran MiXCR on the 5' RACE reads and lists one entry per CDR3 protein. The sample consists of about 640,000 distinct CDR3 sequences, roughly 30% of them appearing once. The sample taken for sequencing was blood. The receptors stem from a woman older than 75 in good health. The CDR3 runs from the conserved cysteine through the conserved F or W. The D gene is left open where the match is weak. Clone sizes are given selectively: once, few, many, or a class where the clone is expanded.

D | size | J | V | DNA | CDR3
TRBD1 | - | TRBJ1-1 | TRBV6-2/TRBV6-3 | TGTGCCAGCAGCAAACGGACAGGGGGGGACACTGAAGCTTTCTTT | CASSKRTGGDTEAFF
- | many | TRBJ1-2 | TRBV7-9 | TGTGCCAGCGGCTCTACAGGGCTGCATGGCTACACCTTC | CASGSTGLHGYTF
TRBD2 | - | TRBJ2-5 | TRBV7-9 | TGTGCCAGCAGCTCCTCGGTAGCGGGAGAGACCCAGTACTTC | CASSSSVAGETQYF
- | many | TRBJ2-7 | TRBV27 | TGTGCCGGGGTTCGGCCACCCTACGAGCAGTACTTC | CAGVRPPYEQYF
TRBD1 | - | TRBJ1-5 | TRBV30 | TGTGCCTGGAGAGCAACAGGGGGCCCCAATCAGCCCCAGCATTTT | CAWRATGGPNQPQHF
- | few | TRBJ2-4 | TRBV30 | TGTGCCTGGAGTGTCGTCACGGGGCAGTACTTC | CAWSVVTGQYF
- | many | TRBJ1-2 | TRBV6-6 | TGTGCCAGCAGGTCTGCAGGGGACGGTTACTATGGCTACACCTTC | CASRSAGDGYYGYTF
TRBD1 | many | TRBJ1-6 | TRBV20-1 | TGCAGTGCTTCTGCCGGGACAGCTAATTCACCCCTCCACTTT | CSASAGTANSPLHF
TRBD2 | - | TRBJ2-3 | TRBV12-3/TRBV12-4 | TGTGCCAGCAGTCGAGAGCGGGGGACCACAGATGCGCAGTATTTT | CASSRERGTTDAQYF
TRBD1 | many | TRBJ1-1 | TRBV20-1 | TGCAGTGCTAGGGCCGGGACAGGGAGAACGACTGAAGCTTTCTTT | CSARAGTGRTTEAFF
TRBD1 | many | TRBJ1-6 | TRBV7-2 | TGTGCCAGCAGCTTAACCGGGACAGGGACATATTCACCCCTCCACTTT | CASSLTGTGTYSPLHF
- | few | TRBJ1-1 | TRBV10-3 | TGTGCCATCAGTGAGAATAGCCCGGCTTTGCGGACTGAAGCTTTCTTT | CAISENSPALRTEAFF
TRBD2 | - | TRBJ2-3 | TRBV20-1 | TGCAGTGCTAGGGGGGCGGCGGGGGGGCCGACAGATACGCAGTATTTT | CSARGAAGGPTDTQYF
- | - | TRBJ1-2 | TRBV19 | TGTGCCAGTAGTATAGAATTTCCAGAAGGCTACACCTTC | CASSIEFPEGYTF
TRBD1 | many | TRBJ1-2 | TRBV10-3 | TGTGCCATCAGGGACAGGCTAGCTGATGGCTACACCTTC | CAIRDRLADGYTF
- | many | TRBJ2-3 | TRBV3-1 | TGTGCCAGCAGCCAAGGATGGGGACTCTACACAGATACGCAGTATTTT | CASSQGWGLYTDTQYF
- | many | TRBJ2-5 | TRBV3-1 | TGTGCCAGCAGCCTCGGACCCGACGAAGAGACCCAGTACTTC | CASSLGPDEETQYF
TRBD2 | many | TRBJ2-3 | TRBV20-1 | TGCAGTGCAGAACTAGCGGGGGGGGCAGCAGATACGCAGTATTTT | CSAELAGGAADTQYF
TRBD2 | many | TRBJ2-4 | TRBV20-1 | TGCAGTGTCCGGGGGGTTGGGGCCAAAAACATTCAGTACTTC | CSVRGVGAKNIQYF
- | many | TRBJ1-5 | TRBV12-3/TRBV12-4 | TGTGCCAGCAGTTTAGGAGGGGTAGGCAGCCAGCCCCAGCATTTT | CASSLGGVGSQPQHF
TRBD2 | few | TRBJ2-6 | TRBV7-2 | TGTGCCAGCAGCCCGGGACTAGCGGGGGGGAAGAGGGCCAACGTCCTGACTTTC | CASSPGLAGGKRANVLTF
- | many | TRBJ2-5 | TRBV7-8 | TGTGCCAGCACCCAAAGGAACCAGGGCGGCCAAGAGACCCAGTACTTC | CASTQRNQGGQETQYF
- | - | TRBJ2-7 | TRBV7-2 | TGTGCCAGCAGCCCAGAGGGGACTGTAGTATACGAGCAGTACTTC | CASSPEGTVVYEQYF
TRBD1 | few | TRBJ1-4 | TRBV11-1 | TGTGCCAGCAGCTTCCGGACAGGTAGTCGCGAAAAACTGTTTTTT | CASSFRTGSREKLFF
- | many | TRBJ1-6 | TRBV27 | TGTGCCAGCAGTTTAATTTCCGGGGCAGTAGATGCACCCCTCCACTTT | CASSLISGAVDAPLHF
TRBD1 | many | TRBJ2-5 | TRBV20-1 | TGCAGTGCTAGAGGTTCGACAGGGGACGAGACCCAGTACTTC | CSARGSTGDETQYF
TRBD1 | - | TRBJ2-7 | TRBV11-1 | TGTGCCAGCAGCCCTAGGACAGGATCAGGAGAGCAGTACTTC | CASSPRTGSGEQYF
- | - | TRBJ2-7 | TRBV28 | TGTGCCAGCAGTTTACATCTTGCGAGAAGGCCCTACGAGCAGTACTTC | CASSLHLARRPYEQYF
- | - | TRBJ2-7 | TRBV5-1 | TGCGCCAGCAGCTTGGCCGATGGGGGGCCCTTCTCCTACGAGCAGTACTTC | CASSLADGGPFSYEQYF
TRBD2 | many | TRBJ2-1 | TRBV20-1 | TGCAGTGCTAGAGGACTAGCGGGGGTCTACAATGAGCAGTTCTTC | CSARGLAGVYNEQFF